The 32 T cell receptor beta chains listed next were all sequenced from one sample in a study of glioma-infiltrating T cells. Using RNA template, CDR3s of TCR alpha and beta were amplified with iRepertoire arm-PCR. MiXCR, applied by TCRdb to the multiplex PCR reads, yields one record per CDR3 protein. The sample lists fewer than 250,000 distinct CDR3 sequences; about 31% were seen once. Input material: glioma tissue, nonneoplastic brain tissue, or PBMCs (not recorded which). These receptors were taken from a human donor with low-grade glioma or glioblastoma, undergoing nonglioma brain surgery, or in good health (not recorded which).

In regard to this clonotype: This may arise from a read error, as a much more abundant clone is one base away. V is TRBV10-2 and J is TRBJ2-5; weak D call: TRBD2 (6 bases). Germline CDR1 WSHSY, CDR2 SAAADI. The CDR3 length is 13 residues. The V and J ends lost 6 bases and 5 bases respectively, with 13 bases between them. This CDR3 reads CASSGRPMETQYF. For the CDR3, the DNA is TGCGCCAGCAGCGGGAGACCGATGGAGACCCAGTACTTC.

This clonotype came up many times. The chain links TRBV15 to TRBJ2-1, with D possibly being TRBD1 or TRBD2 (5 bases each). V was trimmed by 5 bases and J by 4 bases, leaving 15 bases between them. Germline-derived CDR1 and CDR2 are LNHNV and YYDKDF (reference sequence). This CDR3 has 15 amino acids. This CDR3 reads CATSRGADTYNEQFF. The CDR3 DNA reads as TGTGCCACCAGCCGGGGAGCGGACACTTACAATGAGCAGTTCTTC.

This clonotype was seen at least ten times. V and J are TRBV2 and TRBJ2-7; D gene ambiguous. The CDR3 is 15 amino acids. Germline V gene data show CDR1 as SNHLY and CDR2 as FYNNEI. The V end was cut by 2 bases, the J end by 6 bases, with 17 bases between. In DNA form, the CDR3 reads TGTGCCAGCAGTGAAATGAGTGTGGCAATCACCGAGCAGTACTTC. The encoded protein is CASSEMSVAITEQYF.

The chain has TRBV12-3 or TRBV12-4 and TRBJ2-5; 9 nucleotides agree with TRBD1. The length of the CDR3 is 15 residues. The V segment lost 6 bases and the J segment 4 bases; nucleotides outside the gene matches: 9. CDR3 in amino acids: CASSKDRGGRETQYF. The DNA of the CDR3 is TGTGCCAGCAGCAAGGACAGGGGCGGGCGAGAGACCCAGTACTTC.

J is TRBJ2-1 and V is TRBV30; tentatively, D is TRBD1 (5 bases). The germline V gene encodes CDR1 GTSNPN and CDR2 SVGIG (reference sequence). Between the trimmed V and J ends, which lost 3 bases and 1 base, there was a span of 13 bases. The CDR3 loop spans 15 amino acids. The CDR3 sequence: CAWSRPRVSYNEQFF. The CDR3 DNA reads as TGTGCCTGGAGCCGACCCAGGGTATCCTACAATGAGCAGTTCTTC. The full variable domain, completed using reference TRBV30 and TRBJ2-1, is SQTIHQWPATLVQPVGSPLSLECTVEGTSNPNLYWYRQAAGRGLQLLFYSVGIGQISSEVPQNLSASRPQDRQFILSSKKLLLSDSGFYLCAWSRPRVSYNEQFFGPGTRLTVL.

There are many counts of this clonotype. V gene TRBV27 combines with J gene TRBJ2-1, with TRBD2 identical over 11 bases. CDR1 and CDR2 from the germline V gene are MNHEY and SMNVEV (reference sequence). Trimming cost V 11 bases and J 3 bases; bases outside gene matches: 15. The length of the CDR3 is 17 residues. CDR3 loop: CASFGWASGRFYNEQFF. The DNA of the CDR3 is TGTGCCTCATTCGGGTGGGCTAGCGGGAGGTTCTACAATGAGCAGTTCTTC.

The chain joins TRBV5-1 to TRBJ2-5; maybe TRBD2 (6 bases). CDR3 size: 13 residues. Germline assignment: CDR1 SGHRS and CDR2 YFSETQ. V lost 3 bases and J lost 5, with 11 bases in between. The CDR3 loop is CASSSTEGETQYF. The CDR3 DNA sequence: TGCGCCAGCAGCTCCACGGAGGGGGAGACCCAGTACTTC.

This clonotype turned up a few times. V usage is TRBV29-1 and J usage is TRBJ2-3; 9 bases fit TRBD2. The CDR3 is made up of 18 amino acids. J gave up 4 bases and V 1 base, and 15 bases lay outside the gene matches. Germline V gene sequence: CDR1 SQVTM, CDR2 ANQGSEA. The CDR3 DNA sequence: TGCAGCGTTGAAGGGTTAGCGGGAGAGCGTAGTGAAGCAGATACGCAGTATTTT. It yields the protein CSVEGLAGERSEADTQYF.

This clonotype was detected only a few times. This chain joins TRBV7-9 and TRBJ2-1, with 8 bases aligning to TRBD2. The CDR3 has 18 amino acids. V dropped 7 bases and J dropped 1; count of bases not matched to a gene: 15. CDR1 is SEHNR, CDR2 FQNEAQ, per germline (reference sequence). The DNA for the CDR3 is TGTGCCAGCACCTCCGGACTAGCCATCTTACTTTCCTACAATGAGCAGTTCTTC. Protein product: CASTSGLAILLSYNEQFF.

V and J are TRBV12-3 or TRBV12-4 and TRBJ1-2; TRBD1 might be the D (6 bases). The V gene lost 5 bases and the J gene lost 6 bases, with 22 bases spanning the gap. The CDR3 covers 16 residues. The CDR3 nucleotides read TGTGCCAGCAGTCCCATAACCGGGACAAATTACGATGGCTACACCTTC. Amino acids: CASSPITGTNYDGYTF.

This clonotype was seen at least ten times. The genes are TRBV20-1 and TRBJ2-5; 9 nucleotides line up with TRBD2. The CDR3 loop spans 15 amino acids. CDR1 and CDR2 (germline): DFQATT, SNEGSKA (reference sequence). V was pared by 5 bases and J by 4 bases, with 11 bases of the junction left unmatched. CDR3 residues: CSAGGGAGGGETQYF. The CDR3 nucleotides are TGCAGTGCTGGGGGAGGAGCGGGAGGTGGAGAGACCCAGTACTTC.

The DNA of the CDR3 is TGTGCCAGCAGCCAAGAACCTAGTGGAGGAGGGGTCCAAGAGACCCAGTACTTC. Amino acid sequence: CASSQEPSGGGVQETQYF. The chain recombines TRBV4-2 with TRBJ2-5; D may be TRBD2 (6 bases). The CDR3 covers 18 residues. Germline V gene sequence: CDR1 LGHNA, CDR2 YNFKEQ. The V end lost 0 bases, the J end lost 1 base, and 18 bases lay between the germline ends.

Concerning this clonotype: With a much larger clone just one base away, this may be a read error. This chain uses TRBV18 with TRBJ2-1; 9 bases align to TRBD1. Germline V gene sequence: CDR1 KGHSH, CDR2 LQKENI. The CDR3 covers 15 residues. The CDR3 nucleotides are TGTGCCAGCTTACCACCGACAGGGGGAAACAATGAGCAGTTCTTC. The encoded protein is CASLPPTGGNNEQFF.

The V and J genes are TRBV10-2 and TRBJ1-1, with D uncertain. Germline V gives CDR1 WSHSY, CDR2 SAAADI. This CDR3 contains 13 residues. V was clipped by 6 bases and J by 0 bases, with 8 bases between them. The CDR3 protein is CASRQTLNTEAFF. CDR3 nucleotide sequence: TGCGCCAGCAGACAGACGTTGAACACTGAAGCTTTCTTT.

With respect to this clonotype: A much bigger clone sits one base away, suggesting this may be a read error. This chain links TRBV7-2 with TRBJ2-1, with a possible D match to TRBD2 (5 bases). The CDR3 is made up of 15 amino acids. CDR1 SGHTA and CDR2 FQGNSA come from the germline V gene. DNA for the CDR3: TGTGCCAGCAGCTCCGATCGGGGATCCTACAATGAGAAGTTCTTC. As protein: CASSSDRGSYNEKFF.

To note about this clonotype: A much larger clonotype is one base distant, so this may be a read error. The chain couples TRBV19 to TRBJ2-2; possible D gene TRBD1, 5 bases. The CDR3 is 14 amino acids. Trimming removed 8 bases from V and 4 bases from J, with 14 bases in between. In germline, CDR1 is LNHDA, CDR2 SQIVND (reference sequence). The CDR3 here is CASRETVGTGELFF. The CDR3 DNA is TGTGCCAGTCGCGAGACAGTGGGCACCGGGGAGCTGTTTTTT. Combining the CDR3 with reference TRBV19 and TRBJ2-2 gives the whole variable domain DGGITQSPKYLFRKEGQNVTLSCEQNLNHDAMYWYRQDPGQGLRLIYYSQIVNDFQKGDIAEGYSVSREKKESFPLTVTSAQKNPTAFYLCASRETVGTGELFFGEGSRLTVL.

In the case of this clonotype: Here the CDR3 omits its conserved ending phenylalanine or tryptophan, so a read error is the likely source. The V and J genes are TRBV9 and TRBJ1-1, with D possibly TRBD1 on 5 matching bases. The germline V and J ends were trimmed by 6 bases and 2 bases, with 8 bases remaining between them. This CDR3 contains 12 residues. Germline V CDR1 and CDR2: SGDLS, YYNGEE. The CDR3 reads CASTGANTEAFS. Written as DNA, the CDR3 is TGTGCCAGCACTGGGGCAAACACTGAAGCTTTCTCT.

This clonotype has ten or more counts. V usage is TRBV20-1 and J usage is TRBJ2-7; 10 nucleotides line up with TRBD2. Germline trimming cut 5 bases from V and 3 bases from J; bases unmatched to any gene: 7. Germline CDR1 DFQATT, CDR2 SNEGSKA (reference sequence). This CDR3 contains 14 residues. CDR3 in DNA: TGCAGTGCTCTAGCGGGAGAAGGTGGCTACGAGCAGTACTTC. It is translated as CSALAGEGGYEQYF.

This chain connects TRBV30 to TRBJ1-1; D not certain. V was shortened by 2 bases and J by 5 bases, with 6 bases between the two germline ends. This CDR3 is built from 11 residues. The germline V gene encodes CDR1 GTSNPN and CDR2 SVGIG (reference sequence). CDR3 sequence: CAWSFPTEAFF. The DNA for the CDR3 is TGTGCCTGGAGTTTCCCGACTGAAGCTTTCTTT.

In the case of this clonotype: Since a much larger clone is just one base distant, this may be a read error. V usage is TRBV5-4 and J usage is TRBJ1-1, with D tentatively TRBD1 (5 bases). Looked up from germline, CDR1 is SGHNT and CDR2 is YYREEE (reference sequence). This CDR3 has 14 amino acids. The chain's CDR3 is CARSLVDTHTEAFF. The CDR3 DNA is TGTGCCAGAAGCTTGGTGGACACGCACACTGAAGCTTTCTTT.

The chain carries TRBV19 and TRBJ2-3, with D possibly matching TRBD2 (5 bases). Germline-derived CDR1 and CDR2 are LNHDA and SQIVND (reference sequence). V was pared by 0 bases and J by 2 bases, with 15 bases between. This CDR3 region has 17 residues. The CDR3 here is CASSIDPDSWNTDTQYF. CDR3 sequence (DNA): TGTGCCAGTAGTATAGATCCGGACTCTTGGAACACAGATACGCAGTATTTT.

The sample holds many counts of this clonotype. This chain uses TRBV20-1 with TRBJ2-1; 7 nucleotides line up with TRBD2. Trimming removed 5 bases from V and 6 bases from J; junction bases left unmatched: 4. Germline loops: CDR1 DFQATT, CDR2 SNEGSKA (reference sequence). This CDR3 contains 12 residues. CDR3 loop: CSAPGTTNEQFF. The CDR3 DNA reads as TGCAGTGCTCCGGGGACTACCAATGAGCAGTTCTTC.

The chain carries TRBV5-1 and TRBJ2-7, with D tentatively TRBD1 (6 bases). V was shortened by 0 bases and J by 7 bases, with 17 bases between the two germline ends. Germline values: CDR1 SGHRS, CDR2 YFSETQ. The CDR3 contains 15 residues. The CDR3 nucleotides read TGCGCCAGCAGCTTGGATGTGGTGGGGGCGCGAGAGCAGTACTTC. Its translation is CASSLDVVGAREQYF.

This clonotype was counted at least ten times. Here the CDR3 DNA reads TGCAGCGTTGAGCGAGGGATAGGAAATGAGCAGTTCTTC. Protein product: CSVERGIGNEQFF. The rearrangement links TRBV29-1 to TRBJ2-1, with a possible D match to TRBD2 (5 bases). This CDR3 is built from 13 residues. CDR1 SQVTM and CDR2 ANQGSEA come from the germline V gene. The germline V and J ends were trimmed by 3 bases and 7 bases, with 13 bases remaining between them.

V usage is TRBV14 and J usage is TRBJ2-2; TRBD1 might be the D (6 bases). Germline CDR1 and CDR2: SGHDN and FVKESK. The CDR3 sequence is 15 residues long. Trimming removed 1 base from V and 7 bases from J, with 13 bases in between. The DNA for the CDR3 is TGTGCCAGCAGCCAAGTGGCAGGGGCTAACGGGGAGCTGTTTTTT. This codes for CASSQVAGANGELFF.

This clonotype came up many times. The chain couples TRBV20-1 to TRBJ1-1, with 8 bases identical to TRBD1. V lost 0 bases and J lost 5; bases outside the gene matches: 8. CDR3 size: 15 residues. Looked up from germline, CDR1 is DFQATT and CDR2 is SNEGSKA (reference sequence). The CDR3 protein is CSARDYTGGETEAFF. As DNA, the CDR3 is TGCAGTGCTAGAGACTATACAGGGGGGGAAACTGAAGCTTTCTTT.

The rearrangement uses TRBV10-3 and TRBJ2-3, with TRBD2 matching over 7 bases. Germline CDR1 is ENHRY and CDR2 is SYGVKD. The CDR3 sequence is 15 residues long. Trimming took 10 bases from V and 2 from J; bases not matched to a gene: 12. This chain's CDR3 is CATQSGTTDTDTQYF. The CDR3 nucleotides read TGTGCCACTCAATCCGGGACTACAGACACAGATACGCAGTATTTT.

This clonotype has at least ten counts. The junction and the germline gene differ at one end; a read error may be behind it. This chain links TRBV7-2 with TRBJ2-7; D is perhaps TRBD2 (6 bases). The germline V gene encodes CDR1 SGHTA and CDR2 FQGNSA. There are 15 residues in the CDR3. The CDR3 sequence is CASSSEAGSGRAESF. The CDR3 nucleotides are TGTGCCAGCAGCTCAGAGGCCGGAAGCGGGCGAGCCGAATCGTTC.

Of note for this clonotype: A read error may be the cause here, since a much bigger clone is one base away. The chain couples TRBV10-3 to TRBJ2-3; maybe TRBD1 (6 bases). This CDR3 is built from 13 residues. Germline lookup yields CDR1 ENHRY and CDR2 SYGVKD. V was shortened by 10 bases and J by 1 base, with 12 bases between the two germline ends. CDR3 nucleotides: TGTGCCAGTACAGGGTCGGGCACAGATACGCAGTATTTT. Translation gives CASTGSGTDTQYF.

V gene TRBV19 combines with J gene TRBJ1-1; no firm D call. Trimming shortened V by 3 bases and J by 5 bases, and 19 bases separated the two germline ends. The germline V gene encodes CDR1 LNHDA and CDR2 SQIVND (reference sequence). The CDR3 spans 16 residues. CDR3 sequence reads: CASSILPGPERTEAFF. Written as DNA, the CDR3 is TGTGCCAGTAGTATCCTCCCTGGCCCAGAAAGGACTGAAGCTTTCTTT.

This clonotype was observed at least ten times. The rearrangement joins TRBV28 to TRBJ2-1; the D is unclear. Germline CDR1 is MDHEN and CDR2 is SYDVKM. The CDR3 contains 11 residues. Trimming removed 7 bases at V and 11 bases at J, with 12 bases between. Here the CDR3 reads CASTSAAQQFF. CDR3 coding DNA: TGTGCCAGCACCTCTGCGGCTCAGCAGTTCTTC.

V gene TRBV10-3 combines with J gene TRBJ2-2, with TRBD2 as a possible D gene (5 bases). This CDR3 is 12 amino acids long. With 8 bases removed from V and 2 bases from J, the gap between germline ends came to 6 bases. Germline V gene lookup returns CDR1 ENHRY and CDR2 SYGVKD. The CDR3 nucleotides are TGTGCCATCGGAGGAAACACCGGGGAGCTGTTTTTT. This translates into CAIGGNTGELFF.